The 10 T cell receptor beta chains given below trace back to one sample, sequenced in a study of T cell repertoires in cytomegalovirus infection. Antigens for these TCRs are unknown. TCRdb itself ran the reads through MiXCR, one entry per CDR3 protein. The data show about 830,000 distinct CDR3 sequences, roughly 33% seen once. The material was cultured CD8+ T cells from PBMCs, obtained from culture after CMV antigen stimulation. Receptors were obtained from a human donor in good health (CMV status not recorded). Some clones in this sample may be carry-over from other donors' samples.

V usage is TRBV19 and J usage is TRBJ2-2, with 7 bases fitting TRBD1. Germline V gene lookup returns CDR1 LNHDA and CDR2 SQIVND (reference sequence). CDR3 length: 16 amino acids. The junction had 9 bases not matched to a gene; V was cut back by 3 bases and J by 5 bases. DNA for the CDR3: TGTGCCAGTAGTATTAAGGTGGACAGGAGGACCGGGGAGCTGTTTTTT. Protein: CASSIKVDRRTGELFF. The full variable domain, its missing parts supplied by reference TRBV19 and TRBJ2-2, is DGGITQSPKYLFRKEGQNVTLSCEQNLNHDAMYWYRQDPGQGLRLIYYSQIVNDFQKGDIAEGYSVSREKKESFPLTVTSAQKNPTAFYLCASSIKVDRRTGELFFGEGSRLTVL.

This clonotype was detected a few times. V and J are TRBV19 and TRBJ1-1; 8 nucleotides align to TRBD1. The junction had 12 bases not matched to a gene; V was cut back by 5 bases and J by 4 bases. The CDR3 extends over 16 amino acids. In germline, CDR1 is LNHDA, CDR2 SQIVND (reference sequence). This CDR3 reads CASSPGTGLAATEAFF. The CDR3 DNA reads TGTGCCAGTAGTCCCGGGACAGGATTGGCGGCCACTGAAGCTTTCTTT.

A remark on this clonotype: A single base separates this from a much larger clone, so it may be a read error. The J gene is TRBJ2-2, the V gene TRBV6-2 or TRBV6-3; D possibly corresponds to TRBD1 (6 bases). V was trimmed by 6 bases and J by 1 base, leaving 6 bases between them. CDR1 and CDR2 (germline): MNHEY, SVGEGT. The CDR3 contains 13 residues. The CDR3 spells CASRDRNTGELFF. In DNA, the CDR3 is TGTGCCAGCAGGGACAGGAACACCGGGGAGCTGTTTTTT.

At least ten counts were recorded for this clonotype. The J gene is TRBJ2-7, the V gene TRBV6-1; D gene unclear. This CDR3 contains 13 residues. V lost 5 bases, J lost 4 bases, and 12 bases lay in between. Germline CDR1 reads MNHNS; CDR2 reads SASEGT. The CDR3 loop reads CASSLAKSYEQYF. Here the CDR3 DNA reads TGTGCCAGCAGTTTAGCCAAAAGTTACGAGCAGTACTTC.

This clonotype was found a few times. The chain couples TRBV29-1 to TRBJ1-1; D possibly corresponds to TRBD1 (6 bases). V dropped 7 bases and J dropped 0 bases, with 18 bases sitting between them. Germline lookup yields CDR1 SQVTM and CDR2 ANQGSEA. CDR3 length: 15 amino acids. CDR3 coding DNA: TGCAGCGCCGTGTTTTGGACAGAGATGAACACTGAAGCTTTCTTT. Translated: CSAVFWTEMNTEAFF.

The chain joins TRBV5-4 to TRBJ1-1; D gene unclear. The CDR3 runs 15 residues. The germline V gene encodes CDR1 SGHNT and CDR2 YYREEE (reference sequence). V was pared by 4 bases and J by 1 base, with 14 bases between. The CDR3 here is CASSLSPTRNTEAFF. The CDR3 bases are TGTGCCAGCAGCCTATCCCCTACAAGGAACACTGAAGCTTTCTTT.

This chain connects TRBV6-2 or TRBV6-3 to TRBJ1-1; D not certain. Trimming left V 7 bases short and J 6 bases short, with 9 bases between. The CDR3 covers 11 residues. Looked up from germline, CDR1 is MNHEY and CDR2 is SVGEGT. DNA for the CDR3: TGTGCCAGCACCTTGTGGCCTGAAGCTTTCTTT. It codes for CASTLWPEAFF.

V is TRBV28 and J is TRBJ2-7; D ambiguous. Trimming cost V 7 bases and J 4 bases, with 14 bases left between them. The V gene's germline CDR1 is MDHEN and CDR2 SYDVKM. This CDR3 region has 13 residues. Written as DNA, the CDR3 is TGTGCCAGCATAGACGGCAGACATTACGAGCAGTACGTC. Encoded protein: CASIDGRHYEQYV.

The chain has TRBV13 and TRBJ1-2; 8 nucleotides agree with TRBD1. Germline V lookup: CDR1 PRHDT, CDR2 FYEKMQ (reference sequence). Unmatched junction bases numbered 14, after V lost 4 bases and J lost 7 bases. The CDR3 totals 16 residues. The CDR3 bases are TGTGCCAGCAGCTCAGGGACAGGCTCCTTATCGAGTGGCTACACCTTC. It is translated as CASSSGTGSLSSGYTF.

This clonotype has more than one count but fewer than ten. The rearrangement links TRBV7-9 to TRBJ2-1; D unclear. This CDR3 comprises 12 residues. Trimming left V 1 base short and J 13 bases short, with 11 bases between. Germline-derived CDR1 and CDR2 are SEHNR and FQNEAQ (reference sequence). CDR3 loop: CASSLDIRYQFF. CDR3 DNA sequence: TGTGCCAGCAGCTTAGATATCAGGTACCAGTTCTTC.